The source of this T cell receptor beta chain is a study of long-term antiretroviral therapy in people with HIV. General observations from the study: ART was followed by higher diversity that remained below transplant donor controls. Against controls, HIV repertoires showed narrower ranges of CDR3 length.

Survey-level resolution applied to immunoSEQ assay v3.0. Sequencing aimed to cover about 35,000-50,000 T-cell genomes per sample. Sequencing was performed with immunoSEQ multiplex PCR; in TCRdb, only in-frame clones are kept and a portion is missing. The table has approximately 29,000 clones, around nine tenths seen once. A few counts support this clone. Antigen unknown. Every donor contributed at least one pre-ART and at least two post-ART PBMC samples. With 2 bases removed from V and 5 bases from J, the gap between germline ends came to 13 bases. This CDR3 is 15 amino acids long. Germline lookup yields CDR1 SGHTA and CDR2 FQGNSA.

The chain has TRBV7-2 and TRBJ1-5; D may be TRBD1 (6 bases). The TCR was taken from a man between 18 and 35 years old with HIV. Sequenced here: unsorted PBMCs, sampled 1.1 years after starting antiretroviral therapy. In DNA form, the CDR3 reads TGTGCCAGCAGCTTAAGTGGGGGGGCGCATCAGCCCCAGCATTTT. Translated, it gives CASSLSGGAHQPQHF.